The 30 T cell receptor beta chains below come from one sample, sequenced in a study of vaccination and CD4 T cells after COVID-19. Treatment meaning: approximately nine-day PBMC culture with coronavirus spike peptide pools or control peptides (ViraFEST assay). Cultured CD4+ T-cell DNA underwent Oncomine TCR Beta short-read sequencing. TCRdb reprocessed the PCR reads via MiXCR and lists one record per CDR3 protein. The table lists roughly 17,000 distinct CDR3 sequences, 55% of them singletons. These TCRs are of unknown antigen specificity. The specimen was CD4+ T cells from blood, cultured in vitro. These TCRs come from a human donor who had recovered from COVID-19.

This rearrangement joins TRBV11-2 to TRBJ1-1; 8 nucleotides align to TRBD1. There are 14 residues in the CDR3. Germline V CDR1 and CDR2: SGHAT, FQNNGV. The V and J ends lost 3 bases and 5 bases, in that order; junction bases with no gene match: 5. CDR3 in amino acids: CASSFDRGRTEAFF. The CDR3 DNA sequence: TGTGCCAGCAGCTTTGACAGGGGCCGGACTGAAGCTTTCTTT.

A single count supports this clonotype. The CDR3 loop reads CASSVQGPGTEAFF. The CDR3, as DNA: TGTGCCAGCAGTGTGCAGGGGCCCGGCACTGAAGCTTTCTTT. J is TRBJ1-1 and V is TRBV2; D might be TRBD1 (6 bases). The CDR3 is made up of 14 amino acids. V was trimmed by 4 bases and J by 4 bases, leaving 13 bases between them. CDR1 and CDR2 (germline): SNHLY, FYNNEI.

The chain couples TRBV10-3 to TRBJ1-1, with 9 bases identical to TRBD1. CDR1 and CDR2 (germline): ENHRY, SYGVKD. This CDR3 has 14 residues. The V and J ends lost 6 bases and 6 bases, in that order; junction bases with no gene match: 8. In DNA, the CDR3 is TGTGCCATCAGGACGACAGGGGGAGAACCTGAAGCTTTCTTT. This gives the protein CAIRTTGGEPEAFF.

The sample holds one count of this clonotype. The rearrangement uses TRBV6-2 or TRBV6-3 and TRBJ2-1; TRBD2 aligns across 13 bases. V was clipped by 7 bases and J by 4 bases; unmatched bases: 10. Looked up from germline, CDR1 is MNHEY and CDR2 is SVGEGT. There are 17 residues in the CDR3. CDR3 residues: CASIRTSGSQAYNEQFF. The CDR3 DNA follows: TGTGCCAGCATTAGGACTAGCGGGAGTCAGGCTTACAATGAGCAGTTCTTC.

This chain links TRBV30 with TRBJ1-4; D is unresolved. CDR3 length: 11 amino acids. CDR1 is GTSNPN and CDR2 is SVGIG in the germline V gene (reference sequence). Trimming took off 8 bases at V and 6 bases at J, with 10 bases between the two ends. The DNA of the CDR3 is TGTGCCGGGTCCAGGCATGAAAAACTGTTTTTT. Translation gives CAGSRHEKLFF. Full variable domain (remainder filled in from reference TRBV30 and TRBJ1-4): SQTIHQWPATLVQPVGSPLSLECTVEGTSNPNLYWYRQAAGRGLQLLFYSVGIGQISSEVPQNLSASRPQDRQFILSSKKLLLSDSGFYLCAGSRHEKLFFGSGTQLSVL.

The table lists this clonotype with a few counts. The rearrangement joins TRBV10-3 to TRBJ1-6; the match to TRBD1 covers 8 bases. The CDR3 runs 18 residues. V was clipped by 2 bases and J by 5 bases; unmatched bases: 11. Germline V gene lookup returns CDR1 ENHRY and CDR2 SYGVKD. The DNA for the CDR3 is TGTGCCATCAGTGAGCGGGGCTACCAGGGACAGGATAATTCACCCCTCCACTTT. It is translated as CAISERGYQGQDNSPLHF.

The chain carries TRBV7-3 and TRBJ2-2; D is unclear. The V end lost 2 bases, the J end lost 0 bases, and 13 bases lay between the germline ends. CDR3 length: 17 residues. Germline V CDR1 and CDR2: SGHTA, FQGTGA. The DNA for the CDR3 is TGTGCCAGCAGCTTAGGAACAACAACCACGAACACCGGGGAGCTGTTTTTT. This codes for CASSLGTTTTNTGELFF. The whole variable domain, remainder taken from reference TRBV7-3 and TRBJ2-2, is GAGVSQTPSNKVTEKGKYVELRCDPISGHTALYWYRQSLGQGPEFLIYFQGTGAADDSGLPNDRFFAVRPEGSVSTLKIQRTERGDSAVYLCASSLGTTTTNTGELFFGEGSRLTVL.

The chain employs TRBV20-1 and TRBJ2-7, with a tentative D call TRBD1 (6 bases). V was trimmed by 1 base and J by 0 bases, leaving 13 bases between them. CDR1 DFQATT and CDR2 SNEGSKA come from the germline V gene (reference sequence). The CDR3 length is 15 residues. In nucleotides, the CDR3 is TGCAGTGCTAGAGGCGCCCAGGGGAACTCCTACGAGCAGTACTTC. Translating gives CSARGAQGNSYEQYF.

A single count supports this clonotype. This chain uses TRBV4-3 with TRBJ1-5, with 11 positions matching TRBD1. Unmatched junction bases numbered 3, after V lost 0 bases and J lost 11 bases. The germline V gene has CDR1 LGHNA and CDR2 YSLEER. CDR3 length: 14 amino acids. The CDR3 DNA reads TGCGCCAGCAGCCAAGATTGGGGACAGGGGGCCCAGCATTTT. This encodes CASSQDWGQGAQHF.

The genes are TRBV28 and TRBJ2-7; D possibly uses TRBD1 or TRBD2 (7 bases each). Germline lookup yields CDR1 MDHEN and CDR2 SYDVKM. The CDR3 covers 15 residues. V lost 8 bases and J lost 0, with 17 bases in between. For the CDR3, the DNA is TGTGCCAGCTCCAGCGGGGACAGTCACTCCTACGAGCAGTACTTC. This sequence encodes CASSSGDSHSYEQYF.

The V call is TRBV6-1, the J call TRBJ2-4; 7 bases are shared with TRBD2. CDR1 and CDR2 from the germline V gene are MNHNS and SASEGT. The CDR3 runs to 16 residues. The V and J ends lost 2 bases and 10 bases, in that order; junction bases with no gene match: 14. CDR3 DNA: TGTGCCAGCAGTGAACGGGGGGATGAAAGGCGGGGGATTCAGTACTTC. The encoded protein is CASSERGDERRGIQYF.

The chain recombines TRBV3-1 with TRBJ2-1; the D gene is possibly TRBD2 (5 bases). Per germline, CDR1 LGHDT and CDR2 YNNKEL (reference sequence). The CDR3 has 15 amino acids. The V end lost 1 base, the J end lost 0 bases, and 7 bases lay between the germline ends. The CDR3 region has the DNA TGTGCCAGCAGCCAAGTGGGGAGCTCCTACAATGAGCAGTTCTTC. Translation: CASSQVGSSYNEQFF.

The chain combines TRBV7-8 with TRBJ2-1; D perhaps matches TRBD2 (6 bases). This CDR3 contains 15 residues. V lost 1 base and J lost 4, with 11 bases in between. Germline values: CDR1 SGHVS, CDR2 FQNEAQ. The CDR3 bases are TGTGCCAGCAGCTTAGTATTAGCGGATTACAATGAGCAGTTCTTC. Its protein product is CASSLVLADYNEQFF.

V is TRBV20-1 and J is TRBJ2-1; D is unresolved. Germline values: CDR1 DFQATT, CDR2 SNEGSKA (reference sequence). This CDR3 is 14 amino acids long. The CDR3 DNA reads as TGCAGGGTCGATAGGGTTGGGTTAGGGAATGAGCAGTTCTTC. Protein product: CRVDRVGLGNEQFF.

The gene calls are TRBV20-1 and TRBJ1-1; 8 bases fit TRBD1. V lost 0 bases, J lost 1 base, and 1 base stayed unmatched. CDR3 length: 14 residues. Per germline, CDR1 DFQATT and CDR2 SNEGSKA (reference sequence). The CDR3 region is CSARDDRGNTEAFF. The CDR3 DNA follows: TGCAGTGCTAGAGACGACAGGGGGAACACTGAAGCTTTCTTT.

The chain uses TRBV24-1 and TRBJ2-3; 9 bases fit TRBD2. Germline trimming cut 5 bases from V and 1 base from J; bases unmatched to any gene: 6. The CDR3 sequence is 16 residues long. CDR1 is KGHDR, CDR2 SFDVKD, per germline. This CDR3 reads CATSGVGGRGTDTQYF. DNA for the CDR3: TGTGCCACCAGTGGGGTTGGCGGGAGGGGCACAGATACGCAGTATTTT.

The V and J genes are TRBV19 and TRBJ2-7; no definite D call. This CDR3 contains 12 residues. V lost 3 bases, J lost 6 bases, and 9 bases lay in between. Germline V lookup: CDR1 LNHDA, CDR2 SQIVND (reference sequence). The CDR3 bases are TGTGCCAGTAGTATCGGGTTGGGCGAGCAGTACTTC. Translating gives CASSIGLGEQYF. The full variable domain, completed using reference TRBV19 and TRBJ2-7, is DGGITQSPKYLFRKEGQNVTLSCEQNLNHDAMYWYRQDPGQGLRLIYYSQIVNDFQKGDIAEGYSVSREKKESFPLTVTSAQKNPTAFYLCASSIGLGEQYFGPGTRLTVT.

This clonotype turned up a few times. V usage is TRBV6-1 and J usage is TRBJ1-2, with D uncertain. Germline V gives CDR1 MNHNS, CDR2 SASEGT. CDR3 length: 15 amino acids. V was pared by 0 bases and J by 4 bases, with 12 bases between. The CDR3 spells CASSEAGHAGYGYTF. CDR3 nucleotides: TGTGCCAGCAGTGAAGCAGGGCACGCGGGCTATGGCTACACCTTC.

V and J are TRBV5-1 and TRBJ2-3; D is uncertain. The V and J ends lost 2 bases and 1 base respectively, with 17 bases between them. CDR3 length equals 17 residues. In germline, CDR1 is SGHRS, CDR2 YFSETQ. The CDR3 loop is CASSFQRSDPGTDTQYF. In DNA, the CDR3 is TGCGCCAGCAGCTTCCAGCGCTCAGACCCTGGCACAGATACGCAGTATTTT.

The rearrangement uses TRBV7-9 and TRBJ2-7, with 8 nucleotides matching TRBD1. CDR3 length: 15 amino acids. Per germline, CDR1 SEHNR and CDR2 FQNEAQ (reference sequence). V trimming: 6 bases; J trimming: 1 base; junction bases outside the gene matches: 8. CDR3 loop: CASRPLGTGSYEQYF. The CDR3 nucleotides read TGTGCCAGCAGGCCCCTGGGGACAGGATCCTACGAGCAGTACTTC.

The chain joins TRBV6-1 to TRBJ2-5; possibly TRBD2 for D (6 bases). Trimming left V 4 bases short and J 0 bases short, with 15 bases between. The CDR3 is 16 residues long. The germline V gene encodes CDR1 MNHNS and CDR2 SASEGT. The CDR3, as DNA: TGTGCCAGCAGTGGGGAGGCTACGTGGTACCAAGAGACCCAGTACTTC. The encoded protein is CASSGEATWYQETQYF.

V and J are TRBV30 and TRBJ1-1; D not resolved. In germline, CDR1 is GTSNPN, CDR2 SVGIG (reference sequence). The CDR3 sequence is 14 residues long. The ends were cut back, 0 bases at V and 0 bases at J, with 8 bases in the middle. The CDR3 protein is CAWSVLELNTEAFF. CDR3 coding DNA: TGTGCCTGGAGTGTTTTAGAGCTGAACACTGAAGCTTTCTTT.

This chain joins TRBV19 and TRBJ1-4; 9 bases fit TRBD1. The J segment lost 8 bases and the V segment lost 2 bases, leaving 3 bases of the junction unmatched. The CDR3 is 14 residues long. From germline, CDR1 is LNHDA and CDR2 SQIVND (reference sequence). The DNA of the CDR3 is TGTGCCAGTAGTATACGGGGGACAGGGGAAAAACTGTTTTTT. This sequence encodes CASSIRGTGEKLFF.

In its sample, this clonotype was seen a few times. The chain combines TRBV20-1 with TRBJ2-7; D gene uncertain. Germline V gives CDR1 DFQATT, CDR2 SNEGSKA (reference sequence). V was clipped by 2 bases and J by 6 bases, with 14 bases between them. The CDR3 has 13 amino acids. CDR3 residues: CSARRGSLFEQYF. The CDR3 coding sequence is TGCAGTGCTAGAAGAGGCTCCCTCTTCGAGCAGTACTTC.

The CDR3 sequence: CASSLSTHNTGELFF. The CDR3 region has the DNA TGCGCCAGCAGCTTATCGACTCACAACACCGGGGAGCTGTTTTTT. This sequence joins TRBV5-1 and TRBJ2-2; D gene unclear. Per the germline V gene, CDR1 is SGHRS and CDR2 is YFSETQ. Trimming removed 2 bases from V and 2 bases from J, with 10 bases in between. This CDR3 spans 15 amino acids. The variable domain in full, completed from reference TRBV5-1 and TRBJ2-2, reads KAGVTQTPRYLIKTRGQQVTLSCSPISGHRSVSWYQQTPGQGLQFLFEYFSETQRNKGNFPGRFSGRQFSNSRSEMNVSTLELGDSALYLCASSLSTHNTGELFFGEGSRLTVL.

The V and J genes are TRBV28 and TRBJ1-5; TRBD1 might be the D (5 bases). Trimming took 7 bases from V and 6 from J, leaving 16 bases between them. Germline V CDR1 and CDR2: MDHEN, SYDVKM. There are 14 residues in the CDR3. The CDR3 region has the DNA TGTGCCAGCAACCCGGGGGGGGTGATTCAGCCCCAGCATTTT. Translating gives CASNPGGVIQPQHF.

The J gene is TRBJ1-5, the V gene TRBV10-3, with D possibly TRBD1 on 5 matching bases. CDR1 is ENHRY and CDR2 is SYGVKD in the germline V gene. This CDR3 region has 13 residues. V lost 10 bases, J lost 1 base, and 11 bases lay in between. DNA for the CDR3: TGTGCCACCGCAGGGTTGAGCAATCAGCCCCAGCATTTT. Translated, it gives CATAGLSNQPQHF.

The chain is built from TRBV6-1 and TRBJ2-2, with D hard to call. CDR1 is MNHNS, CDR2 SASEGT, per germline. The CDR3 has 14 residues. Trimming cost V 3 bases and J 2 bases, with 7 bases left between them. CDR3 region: CASSDNSNTGELFF. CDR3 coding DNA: TGTGCCAGCAGTGATAACAGCAACACCGGGGAGCTGTTTTTT.

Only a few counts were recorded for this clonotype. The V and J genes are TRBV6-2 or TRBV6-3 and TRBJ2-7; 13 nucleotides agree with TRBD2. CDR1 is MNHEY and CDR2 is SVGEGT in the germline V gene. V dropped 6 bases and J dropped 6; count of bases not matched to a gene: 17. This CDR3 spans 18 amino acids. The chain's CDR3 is CASSQGRRTSGRITEQYF. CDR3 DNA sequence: TGTGCCAGCAGCCAGGGTCGCAGGACTAGCGGGAGAATTACCGAGCAGTACTTC.

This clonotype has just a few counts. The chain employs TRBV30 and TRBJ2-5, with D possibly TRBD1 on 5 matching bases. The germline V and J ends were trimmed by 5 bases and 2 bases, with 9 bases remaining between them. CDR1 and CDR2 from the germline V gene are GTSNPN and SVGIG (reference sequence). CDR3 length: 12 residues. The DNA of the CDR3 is TGTGCCTGGGGGGCCGGTCAAGAGACCCAGTACTTC. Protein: CAWGAGQETQYF.